The clone carrying this TCR beta chain was seen only a few times. The data were taken from a study of T cells after yellow fever vaccination. TCRdb analysed the 5' RACE reads with MiXCR anew, one entry per CDR3 protein. The profile shows approximately 150,000 distinct CDR3 sequences, approximately 6.2% of them singletons. From germline, CDR1 is MNHEY and CDR2 SVGAGI. The CDR3 totals 15 residues. Trimming took off 0 bases at V and 7 bases at J, with 14 bases between the two ends. This TCR was sampled from a man between 18 and 29 years old who received the YFV17D yellow fever vaccine. This chain connects TRBV6-5 to TRBJ2-3, with D perhaps TRBD1 (7 bases). The sequenced sample was CD4+ T cells sorted from PBMCs, obtained on the day of the first yellow fever vaccination. This chain's CDR3 is CASSYSQGGGNTQYF. CDR3 DNA sequence: TGTGCCAGCAGTTACTCCCAGGGGGGCGGGAATACGCAGTATTTT.